These T cell receptor beta chains were read from a single sample in a study of CD8 T cells in Susac syndrome. TCRdb reprocessed the immunoSEQ multiplex PCR reads via MiXCR and lists one record per CDR3 protein. The sample carries hundreds of thousands of distinct CDR3 sequences, over 90% recorded once. Input material: CD4+ T cells from PBMCs. Every receptor here comes from a human donor with multiple sclerosis. Both conserved end residues are part of each CDR3. Fields, in order: J gene, clone size, V gene, D gene, CDR3 protein, CDR3 DNA. D genes are given only for firm matches. Size values are once, few and many counts, or a class for expanded clones, and some rows have none.

>TRBJ1-3|NA|TRBV5-6|NA
CASSPSLVGNTIYF
TGTGCCAGCAGTCCCTCCTTAGTTGGAAACACCATATATTTT
>TRBJ2-3|NA|TRBV7-3|NA
CASSTYTGSDTQYF
TGTGCCAGCAGCACCTACACAGGGTCAGATACGCAGTATTTT
>TRBJ2-1|NA|TRBV12-3/TRBV12-4|NA
CASSLMGEQFF
TGTGCCAGCAGTTTAATGGGGGAGCAGTTCTTC
>TRBJ2-3|NA|TRBV5-1|NA
CASQVADTQYF
TGCGCCAGCCAGGTCGCAGATACGCAGTATTTT
>TRBJ2-3|NA|TRBV13|TRBD1
CASSLSGGQGSDTQYF
TGTGCCAGCAGCCTGTCTGGGGGACAGGGGTCAGATACGCAGTATTTT
>TRBJ2-3|NA|TRBV29-1|NA
CSTPRGSTDTQYF
TGCAGCACCCCGAGGGGGAGCACAGATACGCAGTATTTT
>TRBJ2-5|NA|TRBV20-1|TRBD2
CSARVLVLAGGGETQYF
TGCAGTGCTAGAGTGTTAGTACTAGCGGGAGGAGGGGAGACCCAGTACTTC
>TRBJ1-2|few|TRBV12-3/TRBV12-4|NA
CASSLGQFYGYTF
TGTGCCAGCAGTTTGGGGCAGTTCTATGGCTACACCTTC
>TRBJ2-7|NA|TRBV30|NA
CAWSLSIYYEQYF
TGTGCCTGGAGCTTGAGCATCTACTACGAGCAGTACTTC
>TRBJ1-5|NA|TRBV5-6|NA
CASIQSHQPQHF
TGTGCCAGCATCCAATCCCATCAGCCCCAGCATTTT
>TRBJ2-1|NA|TRBV20-1|TRBD2
CSASSGGPRGEQFF
TGCAGTGCCAGTAGCGGGGGGCCCAGGGGTGAGCAGTTCTTC
>TRBJ2-5|NA|TRBV7-3|NA
CASSSVRGTQYF
TGTGCCAGCAGCTCAGTCAGGGGGACCCAGTACTTC
>TRBJ1-4|NA|TRBV15|NA
CATSRDGKGSEKLFF
TGTGCCACCAGCAGAGATGGAAAGGGGTCAGAAAAACTGTTTTTT
>TRBJ1-1|NA|TRBV20-1|NA
CSAKTPNTEAFF
TGCAGTGCTAAAACACCGAACACTGAAGCTTTCTTT
>TRBJ2-1|few|TRBV3-1|NA
CASSQAGTYNEQFF
TGTGCCAGCAGCCAAGCCGGGACCTACAATGAGCAGTTCTTC
>TRBJ2-5|once|TRBV29-1|NA
CSVHRTVQETQYF
TGCAGCGTCCACCGGACAGTTCAAGAGACCCAGTACTTC
>TRBJ2-2|NA|TRBV15|NA
CATSRFIQGNTGELFF
TGTGCCACCAGCAGATTCATACAGGGAAACACCGGGGAGCTGTTTTTT
>TRBJ1-1|NA|TRBV23-1|NA
CASSHGGSSSGTEAFF
TGCGCCAGCAGTCATGGGGGCAGCTCAAGTGGCACTGAAGCTTTCTTT